The TCR beta chain described here comes from a study of coeliac disease. Generated by immunoSEQ multiplex PCR, the TCRdb table keeps only in-frame clones and is missing some. The sample contains roughly 3,700 clones, 64% of which appear only once. Cells were frozen in aliquots of roughly 500,000, and one aliquot per fraction was sequenced. This clone was counted between two and nine times. Sequencing was performed on lymphocytes from the gut lamina propria. This receptor was obtained from a woman under 40 without celiac disease.

CDR3 in DNA: TGTGCCAGCAGTAAAAGGGGACAGGGACGATGGTATGGCTACACCTTC. This gives the protein CASSKRGQGRWYGYTF. The rearrangement links TRBV7-9 to TRBJ1-2; TRBD1 agrees at 9 bases. The germline V gene has CDR1 SEHNR and CDR2 FQNEAQ (reference sequence). The CDR3 covers 16 residues. V was pared by 6 bases and J by 5 bases, with 13 bases of the junction left unmatched.